This T cell receptor beta chain appears in the sequencing data of a study of T cells in Graves' hyperthyroidism and ophthalmopathy (dated by TCRdb to the late 2010s). About the study as a whole: Peripheral blood was sampled at the time of initial diagnosis, prior to any treatment. To identify TCR V-J signatures that set the groups apart, the researchers used a discovery cohort of 90 to 100 patients, made up of 40 to 45 with Graves' ophthalmopathy and around 58 with stable Graves' hyperthyroidism. Prospective prediction of ophthalmopathy was tested in an independent validation cohort consisting of roughly 20 hyperthyroidism patients and 17 patients who later progressed to ophthalmopathy. The roughly 91 discovery patients were randomly split 7:3 into training and test sets. In addition, the study compared T-cell repertoires in thyroid tissue and in blood from six Graves' hyperthyroidism patients. After sampling, hyperthyroidism patients received methimazole starting at 30 mg daily, and ophthalmopathy patients received high-dose intravenous methylprednisolone. According to the paper, TCR Vbeta CDR3 sequencing was carried out on 135 peripheral blood samples, which came from fewer than 50 ophthalmopathy, around 75 hyperthyroidism and around 17 progressor patients.

Study-wide conclusions, independent of this receptor: In validation, the model predicted progression to ophthalmopathy a median of approximately 6.6 months before onset, with around 70% sensitivity and 72.22% specificity. A 13 V-J signature model separated ophthalmopathy from stable hyperthyroidism, with roughly 88% sensitivity and 81% to 83% specificity in cross-validation and 80%/75% in testing. Most expanded thyroid clonotypes (frequency above 0.001) were also found in blood, which suggests that blood repertoires may mirror thyroid immune responses. Sample size was not statistically predetermined, and investigators were not blinded to group allocation.

Hyperthyroidism patients were newly diagnosed, had a disease duration of under 2 months, and were aged 18 to 65 years. Patients with uncontrolled infections, other autoimmune diseases, pregnancy or lactation were excluded. Diagnoses were based on clinical symptoms, serum thyroxine and TRAb, thyroid ultrasound and orbital computed tomography. For progressor patients, blood was drawn at the first diagnosis of hyperthyroidism, before any ophthalmopathy symptoms had appeared. PBMCs were separated from 7.5 to 10 ml of fresh peripheral blood using Ficoll-Paque density gradient centrifugation. Progressor patients were defined as those initially diagnosed with Graves' hyperthyroidism in whom ophthalmopathy developed during follow-up. Total RNA was extracted using Trizol reagent, and RNA quality was assessed on an Agilent 2100 Bioanalyzer. After removal of 4 bases from V and 2 bases from J, the junction retains 5 bases not matched to a gene. Taken from the germline V gene, the CDR1 and CDR2 loops are SGHRS and YFSETQ. Including cysteine and phenylalanine, the CDR3 has 14 amino acids. The retained sequence is limited to the CDR3, 42 bases, with the frame set at the first base.

The TCR beta CDR3 regions were amplified from RNA transcripts. The first round of RT-PCR for the TCR CDR3 was performed with the HTBI primer set and the Qiagen OneStep RT-PCR kit. Libraries were constructed in a second round of multiplex PCR, after which size selection and purification were performed. Libraries were sequenced paired-end with 100 bp reads on an Illumina HiSeq2000. The paper's processing steps were these. Raw data were processed with SOAPnuke, discarding reads with adapters, uncalled bases, mean Phred below 15, or no exact constant-primer or identifier match. COPE v1.2.5 was used to merge the high-quality paired reads, and each unique nucleotide sequence was defined as a clonotype. MiTCR v1.1 was used to align the clonotypes against IMGT TRBV, TRBD and TRBJ reference segments. The analysis included only V-J combinations with a frequency above 0.0001, which together covered around 99% of the repertoires. The TCS score was defined as F50 (clonal expansion) divided by E x V (chaos), with BLOSUM62-based TCRdist calculated between CDR3 peptides within each V-J. Welch's t-statistics and random forest reduced around 520 V-J features to 13, which were used in a naive Bayes classifier (R e1071). Through fastp at Q25 and MiXCR, TCRdb rebuilt clones from the public reads, retaining in-frame beta chains. Rows are unified per CDR3 protein, each entry keeping the most common DNA and genes. These V and J calls derive from TCRdb rather than the authors' analysis. This sample lists 130,000 to 150,000 distinct CDR3 sequences; less than 25% were detected once. The ten biggest clones cover around two thirds of the sample.

This clonotype showed up many times. Its antigen target is currently unknown. Per-nucleotide qualities are absent, and no much larger clonotype sits a single base away. The specimen was blood. The chain is encoded by TRBV5-1 joined to TRBJ2-7; 8 central nucleotides agree with TRBD2. This TCR came from a woman between 45 and 60 years old with Graves' hyperthyroidism that later progressed to Graves' ophthalmopathy. The bases read TGCGCCAGCAGCGCCGGGACTAGAACCTACGAGCAGTACTTC. Its protein is CASSAGTRTYEQYF. The CDR3, completed at both ends by the reference TRBV5-1 and TRBJ2-7 genes, gives the full variable domain KAGVTQTPRYLIKTRGQQVTLSCSPISGHRSVSWYQQTPGQGLQFLFEYFSETQRNKGNFPGRFSGRQFSNSRSEMNVSTLELGDSALYLCASSAGTRTYEQYFGPGTRLTVT.